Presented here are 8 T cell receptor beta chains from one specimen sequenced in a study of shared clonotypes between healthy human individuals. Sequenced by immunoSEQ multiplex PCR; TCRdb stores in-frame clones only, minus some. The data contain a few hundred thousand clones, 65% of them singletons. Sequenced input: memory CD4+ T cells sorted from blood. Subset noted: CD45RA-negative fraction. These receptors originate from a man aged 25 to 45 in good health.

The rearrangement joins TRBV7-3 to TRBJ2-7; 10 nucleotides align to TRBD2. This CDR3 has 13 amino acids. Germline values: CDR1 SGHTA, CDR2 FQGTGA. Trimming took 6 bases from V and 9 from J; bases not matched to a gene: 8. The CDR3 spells CASSLAGDTGQYF. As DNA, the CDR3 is TGTGCCAGCAGTCTAGCGGGAGATACCGGGCAGTACTTC.

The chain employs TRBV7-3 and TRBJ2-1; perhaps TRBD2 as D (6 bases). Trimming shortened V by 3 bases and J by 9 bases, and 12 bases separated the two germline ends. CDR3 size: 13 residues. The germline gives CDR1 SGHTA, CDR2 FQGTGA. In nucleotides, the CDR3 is TGTGCCAGCAGCTTCGATCTGGAGGGTGAGCAGTTCTTC. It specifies CASSFDLEGEQFF.

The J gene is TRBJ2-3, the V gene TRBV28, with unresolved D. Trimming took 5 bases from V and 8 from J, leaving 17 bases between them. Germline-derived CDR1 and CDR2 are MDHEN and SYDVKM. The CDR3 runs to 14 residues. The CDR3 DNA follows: TGTGCCAGCAGTCAGACACAAACTTGGGGTACGCAGTATTTT. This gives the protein CASSQTQTWGTQYF.

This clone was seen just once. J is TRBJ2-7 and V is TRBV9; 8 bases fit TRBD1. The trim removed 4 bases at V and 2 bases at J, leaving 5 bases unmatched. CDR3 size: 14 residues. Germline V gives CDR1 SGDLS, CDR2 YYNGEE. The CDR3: CASSLGTGTYEQYF. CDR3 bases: TGTGCCAGCAGCCTTGGGACAGGCACCTACGAGCAGTACTTC.

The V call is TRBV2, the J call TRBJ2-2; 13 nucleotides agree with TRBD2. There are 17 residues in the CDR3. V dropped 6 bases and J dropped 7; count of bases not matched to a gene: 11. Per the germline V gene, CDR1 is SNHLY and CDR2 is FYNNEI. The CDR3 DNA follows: TGTGCCAGCAGGAAACTAGCGGGAGGGCAAAAAGTCGGGGAGCTGTTTTTT. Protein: CASRKLAGGQKVGELFF.

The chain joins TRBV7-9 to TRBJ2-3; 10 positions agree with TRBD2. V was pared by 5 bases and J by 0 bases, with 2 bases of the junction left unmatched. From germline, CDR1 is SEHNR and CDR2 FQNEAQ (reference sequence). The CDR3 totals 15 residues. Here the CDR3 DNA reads TGTGCCAGCAGCCCGGGACTAGCGAGCACAGATACGCAGTATTTT. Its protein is CASSPGLASTDTQYF. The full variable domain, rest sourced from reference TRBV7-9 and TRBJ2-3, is DTGVSQNPRHKITKRGQNVTFRCDPISEHNRLYWYRQTLGQGPEFLTYFQNEAQLEKSRLLSDRFSAERPKGSFSTLEIQRTEQGDSAMYLCASSPGLASTDTQYFGPGTRLTVL.

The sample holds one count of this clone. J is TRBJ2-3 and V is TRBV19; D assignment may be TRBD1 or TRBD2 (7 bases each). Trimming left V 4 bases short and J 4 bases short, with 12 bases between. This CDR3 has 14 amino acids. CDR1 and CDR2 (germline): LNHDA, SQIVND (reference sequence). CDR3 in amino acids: CASSTTGRADTQYF. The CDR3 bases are TGTGCCAGTAGTACGACAGGGAGGGCAGATACGCAGTATTTT.

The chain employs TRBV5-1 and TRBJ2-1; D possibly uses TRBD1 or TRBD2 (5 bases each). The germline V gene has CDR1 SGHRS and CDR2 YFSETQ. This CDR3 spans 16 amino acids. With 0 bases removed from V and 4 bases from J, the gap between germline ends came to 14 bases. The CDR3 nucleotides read TGCGCCAGCAGCTTGGGGGACGGATGGGGTTACAATGAGCAGTTCTTC. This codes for CASSLGDGWGYNEQFF.